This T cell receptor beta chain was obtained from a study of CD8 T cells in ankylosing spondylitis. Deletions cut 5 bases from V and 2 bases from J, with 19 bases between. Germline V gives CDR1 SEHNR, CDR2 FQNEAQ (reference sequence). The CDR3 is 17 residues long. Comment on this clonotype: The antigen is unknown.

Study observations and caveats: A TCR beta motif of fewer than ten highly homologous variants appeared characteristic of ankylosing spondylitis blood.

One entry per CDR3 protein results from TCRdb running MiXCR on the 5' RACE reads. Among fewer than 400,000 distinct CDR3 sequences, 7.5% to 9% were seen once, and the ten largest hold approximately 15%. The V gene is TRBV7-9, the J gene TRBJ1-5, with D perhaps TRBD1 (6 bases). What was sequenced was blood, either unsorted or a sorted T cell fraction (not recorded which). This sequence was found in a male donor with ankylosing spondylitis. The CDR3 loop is CASSHLKGGVGNQPQHF. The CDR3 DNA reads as TGTGCCAGCAGCCACCTTAAGGGGGGAGTGGGCAATCAGCCCCAGCATTTT.